Below are 30 T cell receptor beta chains sequenced from a single sample in a study of T cells in Graves' hyperthyroidism and ophthalmopathy. Authors of the study amplified TCR beta CDR3 regions from RNA transcripts. HTBI primers were used for first-round RT-PCR of the TCR CDR3. TCRdb redid the calling of the multiplex PCR reads with MiXCR, one entry per CDR3 protein. The data hold over 350,000 distinct CDR3 sequences, with about 15% observed a single time. Input material: blood. The source is a man between 18 and 29 years old with Graves' ophthalmopathy.

In its sample, this clonotype was seen many times. The V gene is TRBV12-3 or TRBV12-4, the J gene TRBJ1-6; 10 positions agree with TRBD1. V lost 3 bases, J lost 13 bases, and 9 bases stayed unmatched. This CDR3 is 15 amino acids long. CDR3 in DNA: TGTGCCAGCAGTTTGCCCCGGGACAGGGGTTCCCCCCTCCACTTT. Amino acid sequence: CASSLPRDRGSPLHF.

Ten or more counts support this clonotype. The CDR3 nucleotides read TGTGCCAGCAGCTTAGAGCTGATGGGCGATGAGCAGTTCTTC. It translates to CASSLELMGDEQFF. V usage is TRBV7-8 and J usage is TRBJ2-1; D remains unclear. Deletions cut 1 base from V and 8 bases from J, with 12 bases between. This CDR3 spans 14 amino acids. CDR1 is SGHVS, CDR2 FQNEAQ, per germline.

The chain couples TRBV7-6 to TRBJ1-6, with 9 bases that match TRBD1. Germline V CDR1 and CDR2: SGHVS, FNYEAQ. The CDR3 is 17 residues long. The junction had 11 bases not matched to a gene; V was cut back by 5 bases and J by 6 bases. The CDR3 nucleotides are TGTGCCAGCAGCCCCGGACAGGGGATTAGGATTAATTCACCCCTCCACTTT. Its translation: CASSPGQGIRINSPLHF.

This clonotype was recorded at least ten times. This chain connects TRBV14 to TRBJ1-2, with 8 bases that match TRBD1. This CDR3 region has 14 residues. Looked up from germline, CDR1 is SGHDN and CDR2 is FVKESK. V was clipped by 4 bases and J by 8 bases; unmatched bases: 9. The CDR3 sequence is CASSRTGGIVGYTF. As DNA, the CDR3 is TGTGCCAGCAGCCGCACAGGGGGAATTGTGGGCTACACCTTC.

V gene TRBV3-1 combines with J gene TRBJ1-6; 10 bases agree with TRBD1. The CDR3 spans 20 residues. J lost 7 bases, V lost 0 bases, and 15 bases had no gene match. CDR1 is LGHDT, CDR2 YNNKEL, per germline (reference sequence). CDR3 nucleotide sequence: TGTGCCAGCAGCCAAGACCGGGGGACAGGGGCTTTTCTTTACAATTCACCCCTCCACTTT. Residues: CASSQDRGTGAFLYNSPLHF.

This clonotype was counted many times. V is TRBV28 and J is TRBJ1-5, with unresolved D. Germline CDR1 and CDR2: MDHEN and SYDVKM. Trimming removed 3 bases at V and 2 bases at J, with 8 bases between. CDR3 size: 14 residues. The DNA of the CDR3 is TGTGCCAGCAGTTTGCGGAGGGGCAATCAGCCCCAGCATTTT. Encoded protein: CASSLRRGNQPQHF.

The chain employs TRBV18 and TRBJ2-5, with 7 positions matching TRBD2. The CDR3 is 15 amino acids. Trimming removed 3 bases from V and 5 bases from J; junction bases left unmatched: 9. The germline CDR1 and CDR2 sequences are KGHSH and LQKENI. Here the CDR3 reads CASSPAGGRGETQYF. The CDR3 nucleotides are TGTGCCAGCTCACCCGCTGGCGGGAGAGGGGAGACCCAGTACTTC.

This rearrangement joins TRBV9 to TRBJ2-5; D is perhaps TRBD2 (6 bases). CDR1 is SGDLS, CDR2 YYNGEE, per germline. The germline V and J ends were trimmed by 0 bases and 5 bases, with 14 bases remaining between them. The CDR3 is made up of 15 amino acids. The CDR3 loop is CASSVEGTGGETQYF. CDR3 sequence (DNA): TGTGCCAGCAGCGTAGAGGGGACTGGAGGGGAGACCCAGTACTTC.

This clonotype was recorded a few times. The chain uses TRBV30 and TRBJ2-3; 9 nucleotides line up with TRBD2. CDR1 and CDR2 from the germline V gene are GTSNPN and SVGIG (reference sequence). With V trimmed by 1 base and J by 0 bases, 14 bases remained unmatched. The CDR3 is 19 amino acids. The CDR3 bases are TGTGCCTGGAGTGGGCAGGCAGTAGGGACTAGCAGTAGCACAGATACGCAGTATTTT. As protein: CAWSGQAVGTSSSTDTQYF.

This clonotype was observed a few times. V and J are TRBV7-6 and TRBJ2-7; 9 positions match TRBD2. This CDR3 is built from 18 residues. Per germline, CDR1 SGHVS and CDR2 FNYEAQ. Trimming cost V 8 bases and J 5 bases; bases outside gene matches: 22. The CDR3 protein is CASGSPWVAGDLPHEQYF. For the CDR3, the DNA is TGTGCCAGCGGATCCCCGTGGGTAGCGGGAGATCTCCCCCACGAGCAGTACTTC. The full variable domain, with the rest looked up from reference TRBV7-6 and TRBJ2-7, is GAGVSQSPRYKVTKRGQDVALRCDPISGHVSLYWYRQALGQGPEFLTYFNYEAQQDKSGLPNDRFSAERPEGSISTLTIQRTEQRDSAMYRCASGSPWVAGDLPHEQYFGPGTRLTVT.

In DNA, the CDR3 is TGTGCCAGCAGGGATGATCCCTACGAGCAGTACTTC. The encoded protein is CASRDDPYEQYF. The chain carries TRBV6-1 and TRBJ2-7; D is undetermined. Deletions cut 6 bases from V and 2 bases from J, with 8 bases between. Germline V gene data show CDR1 as MNHNS and CDR2 as SASEGT. The CDR3 covers 12 residues.

J is TRBJ2-1 and V is TRBV5-4; the D is unclear. Trimming took off 6 bases at V and 7 bases at J, with 5 bases between the two ends. Germline CDR1 SGHNT, CDR2 YYREEE (reference sequence). The CDR3 covers 10 residues. The CDR3 nucleotides read TGTGCCAGCACTGGTAATGAGCAGTTCTTC. Translating gives CASTGNEQFF.

In this sample, this clonotype turned up a few times. The CDR3: CAISVGALNNSPLHF. In DNA form, the CDR3 reads TGTGCCATCAGTGTAGGGGCACTCAATAATTCACCCCTCCACTTT. The V call is TRBV10-3, the J call TRBJ1-6; tentative D call: TRBD1 (5 bases). The CDR3 length is 15 residues. Germline V gene data show CDR1 as ENHRY and CDR2 as SYGVKD. V lost 4 bases to trimming and J lost 5 bases, with 12 bases between them.

This clonotype was detected only a few times. This chain links TRBV18 with TRBJ2-7; 10 nucleotides line up with TRBD1. J lost 5 bases, V lost 4 bases, and 8 bases had no gene match. The CDR3 is 15 amino acids. The germline gives CDR1 KGHSH, CDR2 LQKENI. The CDR3 loop is CASSQPGTGDHEQYF. DNA of the CDR3: TGTGCCAGCTCACAACCCGGGACAGGGGACCACGAGCAGTACTTC.

This clonotype has at least ten counts. The chain uses TRBV12-3 or TRBV12-4 and TRBJ1-2, with D unresolved. This CDR3 has 12 residues. The V gene lost 5 bases and the J gene lost 8 bases, with 12 bases spanning the gap. The chain's CDR3 is CASSRELSGYTF. In nucleotides, the CDR3 is TGTGCCAGCAGTCGAGAGTTGAGCGGCTACACCTTC.

With respect to this clonotype: A much bigger clone sits one base away, suggesting this may be a read error. The chain carries TRBV24-1 and TRBJ2-1, with 8 bases fitting TRBD2. Germline loops: CDR1 KGHDR, CDR2 SFDVKD. The CDR3 length is 16 residues. V was pared by 3 bases and J by 8 bases, with 11 bases of the junction left unmatched. The CDR3, as DNA: TGTGCCACCAGTGATGCGCTAGCGGGCCGATACGATGAGCAGTTCTTC. Amino acids: CATSDALAGRYDEQFF.

This clonotype appeared many times. The chain carries TRBV9 and TRBJ2-7; no clear D. Trimming left V 2 bases short and J 5 bases short, with 14 bases between. CDR1 SGDLS and CDR2 YYNGEE come from the germline V gene. CDR3 length: 14 residues. DNA of the CDR3: TGTGCCAGCAGCGTGGAAACTAATCTGGACGAGCAGTACTTC. Its protein product is CASSVETNLDEQYF.

At least ten counts were recorded for this clonotype. The CDR3, as DNA: TGCAGTGTTGGGGGGGCTCAAGGGGTCTCCTACGAGCAGTACTTC. This sequence encodes CSVGGAQGVSYEQYF. The chain carries TRBV20-1 and TRBJ2-7; weak D call: TRBD2 (7 bases). The CDR3 loop spans 15 amino acids. The germline V gene encodes CDR1 DFQATT and CDR2 SNEGSKA (reference sequence). V gave up 7 bases and J gave up 0 bases, with 19 bases separating them.

This clonotype has a handful of counts. The chain couples TRBV7-9 to TRBJ2-7; D assignment may be TRBD1 or TRBD2 (5 bases each). V was trimmed by 0 bases and J by 2 bases, leaving 14 bases between them. Germline lookup yields CDR1 SEHNR and CDR2 FQNEAQ (reference sequence). The CDR3 loop spans 16 amino acids. The CDR3 DNA follows: TGTGCCAGCAGCTTAGCCTCCGGGACCTCTGCCTACGAGCAGTACTTC. Translating gives CASSLASGTSAYEQYF. Filled out from reference TRBV7-9 and TRBJ2-7, the complete variable domain reads DTGVSQNPRHKITKRGQNVTFRCDPISEHNRLYWYRQTLGQGPEFLTYFQNEAQLEKSRLLSDRFSAERPKGSFSTLEIQRTEQGDSAMYLCASSLASGTSAYEQYFGPGTRLTVT.

V is TRBV5-1 and J is TRBJ1-6, with D possibly being TRBD1 (5 bases). The germline V gene encodes CDR1 SGHRS and CDR2 YFSETQ. The V end lost 4 bases, the J end lost 7 bases, and 12 bases lay between the germline ends. The CDR3 consists of 14 residues. The chain's CDR3 is CASSGTEKNSPLHF. CDR3 sequence (DNA): TGCGCCAGCAGCGGGACGGAGAAGAATTCACCCCTCCACTTT.

This clonotype was recorded at least ten times. The chain links TRBV12-3 or TRBV12-4 to TRBJ1-1; 8 bases align to TRBD1. The CDR3 has 14 amino acids. Losses at the gene ends were 6 bases for V and 0 bases for J; bases not matched to a gene: 3. The CDR3 bases are TGTGCCAGCAGGGAGGGACAGGTGAACACTGAAGCTTTCTTT. It yields the protein CASREGQVNTEAFF.

This clonotype was seen many times. The CDR3 nucleotides read TGCGCCAGCAGAGTTACAGGGGACAAGCAGTACTTC. Protein product: CASRVTGDKQYF. This chain connects TRBV5-1 to TRBJ2-7, with 7 positions matching TRBD1. The trim removed 5 bases at V and 8 bases at J, leaving 7 bases unmatched. The CDR3 consists of 12 residues. CDR1 is SGHRS and CDR2 is YFSETQ in the germline V gene.

This clonotype was counted ten times or more. The chain carries TRBV7-9 and TRBJ2-1, with D unresolved. The germline V and J ends were trimmed by 1 base and 2 bases, with 6 bases remaining between them. The CDR3 spans 14 residues. Germline V CDR1 and CDR2: SEHNR, FQNEAQ (reference sequence). The CDR3 DNA reads TGTGCCAGCAGCTTAGTTTCCCCCTACAATGAGCAGTTCTTC. Translation: CASSLVSPYNEQFF.

This clonotype has ten or more counts. V usage is TRBV7-6 and J usage is TRBJ2-2; TRBD1 matches at 7 bases. Germline CDR1 reads SGHVS; CDR2 reads FNYEAQ. The CDR3 totals 15 residues. Trimming took 4 bases from V and 4 from J; bases not matched to a gene: 6. CDR3 in DNA: TGTGCCAGCAGCTGGGACAGTTCTGCCACCGGGGAGCTGTTTTTT. Translation: CASSWDSSATGELFF.

The chain links TRBV20-1 to TRBJ2-7; 7 bases are shared with TRBD2. V shed 6 bases, J shed 5 bases, and the junction held 10 bases outside the gene matches. The germline V gene encodes CDR1 DFQATT and CDR2 SNEGSKA (reference sequence). This CDR3 region has 13 residues. Here the CDR3 DNA reads TGCAGTGCCGCGGGGACTACCCGACACGAGCAGTACTTC. Protein: CSAAGTTRHEQYF.

V is TRBV19 and J is TRBJ1-2; D is possibly TRBD1 (5 bases). V gave up 8 bases and J gave up 5 bases, with 18 bases separating them. CDR3 length equals 14 residues. Germline V lookup: CDR1 LNHDA, CDR2 SQIVND (reference sequence). This CDR3 reads CASRGGVGSYGYTF. Written as DNA, the CDR3 is TGTGCCAGTCGTGGGGGGGTCGGCTCATATGGCTACACCTTC.

For this clonotype: With a much larger clone just one base away, this may be a read error. The V gene is TRBV7-9, the J gene TRBJ1-1; D is perhaps TRBD1 (6 bases). Trimming removed 6 bases from V and 4 bases from J, with 15 bases in between. The CDR3 runs 14 residues. Germline loops: CDR1 SEHNR, CDR2 FQNEAQ (reference sequence). CDR3 region: CASRKTGSGTEAFF. The CDR3 nucleotides are TGTGCCAGCAGGAAAACAGGGTCGGGCACTGAAGCTTTCTTT.

This clonotype occurred many times. The junction differs from germline at one of its ends, possibly a read error. CDR3 protein: CASSYRVGLSSGANVLTF. The CDR3 bases are TGTGCCAGCAGTTACCGAGTGGGCCTCAGCTCTGGGGCCAACGTCCTGACTTTT. This chain uses TRBV6-5 with TRBJ2-6, with D possibly being TRBD1 (5 bases). This CDR3 region has 18 residues. Germline-derived CDR1 and CDR2 are MNHEY and SVGAGI.

This clonotype was seen at least ten times. The chain carries TRBV24-1 and TRBJ2-2; no clear D gene. Germline lookup yields CDR1 KGHDR and CDR2 SFDVKD. V shed 9 bases and J shed 4 bases, with 8 bases lying between them. CDR3 length equals 12 residues. CDR3 region: CATSWSTGELFF. The CDR3 nucleotides read TGTGCCACCTCCTGGAGCACCGGGGAGCTGTTTTTT.

This clonotype came up many times. This sequence joins TRBV12-5 and TRBJ2-7; D is uncertain. CDR1 and CDR2 (germline): LGHNT, FRNRAP. Trimming cost V 5 bases and J 3 bases, with 5 bases left between them. The CDR3 sequence is 11 residues long. The CDR3 nucleotides are TGTGCTAGTGGTAACAGCTACGAGCAGTACTTC. Protein product: CASGNSYEQYF. Supplemented by reference TRBV12-5 and TRBJ2-7, the full variable domain reads DARVTQTPRHKVTEMGQEVTMRCQPILGHNTVFWYRQTMMQGLELLAYFRNRAPLDDSGMPKDRFSAEMPDATLATLKIQPSEPRDSAVYFCASGNSYEQYFGPGTRLTVT.